These 21 T cell receptor beta chains were sequenced from one sample in a study of blood T cell repertoires in COVID-19. Here immunoSEQ multiplex PCR was the method, and the copy in TCRdb shows in-frame clones only, minus some. The sample carries some 220,000 clones, about 80% recorded once. Sample: peripheral blood. The receptors stem from a woman aged 25 to 39 who had recovered from COVID-19.

The chain combines TRBV6-5 with TRBJ1-3; weak D call: TRBD1 (5 bases). The CDR3 loop spans 15 amino acids. V was clipped by 4 bases and J by 4 bases, with 14 bases between them. Per germline, CDR1 MNHEY and CDR2 SVGAGI. CDR3 residues: CASSSVGGRGNTIYF. The CDR3 bases are TGTGCCAGCAGTTCAGTGGGGGGTAGGGGAAACACCATATATTTT.

The V and J genes are TRBV6-1 and TRBJ1-2; weak D call: TRBD1 (5 bases). The CDR3 has 13 amino acids. Trimming removed 3 bases at V and 4 bases at J, with 9 bases between. Germline V gene sequence: CDR1 MNHNS, CDR2 SASEGT. This chain's CDR3 is CASSDGHSYGYTF. The CDR3 DNA is TGTGCCAGCAGTGACGGACACTCCTATGGCTACACCTTC.

The chain recombines TRBV4-2 with TRBJ2-2; 8 bases fit TRBD2. Germline values: CDR1 LGHNA, CDR2 YNFKEQ. The junction had 2 bases not matched to a gene; V was cut back by 0 bases and J by 5 bases. The CDR3 consists of 15 residues. CDR3 DNA sequence: TGTGCCAGCAGCCAAGAGACGGGGGGGACCGGGGAGCTGTTTTTT. Amino acid sequence: CASSQETGGTGELFF.

The V call is TRBV11-2, the J call TRBJ2-7, with 9 bases matching TRBD1. The CDR3 has 15 residues. Germline V gives CDR1 SGHAT, CDR2 FQNNGV. The J segment lost 4 bases and the V segment lost 4 bases, leaving 8 bases of the junction unmatched. In DNA, the CDR3 is TGTGCCAGCAGCTCCAATACAGGGGGCCTATACGAGCAGTACTTC. This translates into CASSSNTGGLYEQYF.

This rearrangement joins TRBV5-4 to TRBJ2-7, with TRBD1 identical over 8 bases. The CDR3 length is 13 residues. Trimming removed 3 bases from V and 6 bases from J; junction bases left unmatched: 5. The germline V gene encodes CDR1 SGHNT and CDR2 YYREEE (reference sequence). The CDR3: CASSSPRGREQYF. The DNA for the CDR3 is TGTGCCAGCAGCTCCCCCAGGGGGCGCGAGCAGTACTTC.

The V call is TRBV2, the J call TRBJ2-1, with D unresolved. Trimming pared 7 bases from V and 6 bases from J, leaving 7 bases between. From germline, CDR1 is SNHLY and CDR2 FYNNEI. The CDR3 covers 11 residues. CDR3 protein: CASNTGNEQFF. The CDR3 DNA sequence: TGTGCCAGCAACACGGGCAATGAGCAGTTCTTC.

The chain has TRBV9 and TRBJ1-3, with a possible D match to TRBD1 (6 bases). This CDR3 comprises 15 residues. Germline V lookup: CDR1 SGDLS, CDR2 YYNGEE. V was trimmed by 3 bases and J by 1 base, leaving 11 bases between them. CDR3 residues: CASSGGTFSGNTIYF. CDR3 DNA sequence: TGTGCCAGCAGCGGGGGGACATTTTCTGGAAACACCATATATTTT.

The rearrangement joins TRBV9 to TRBJ2-6; D is perhaps TRBD2 (6 bases). The CDR3 length is 17 residues. Germline values: CDR1 SGDLS, CDR2 YYNGEE. V dropped 4 bases and J dropped 0 bases, with 14 bases sitting between them. The CDR3 region has the DNA TGTGCCAGCAGCCCCCCCGGCGGGGACTCTGGGGCCAACGTCCTGACTTTC. Its translation: CASSPPGGDSGANVLTF. The full variable domain, its missing parts supplied by reference TRBV9 and TRBJ2-6, is DSGVTQTPKHLITATGQRVTLRCSPRSGDLSVYWYQQSLDQGLQFLIQYYNGEERAKGNILERFSAQQFPDLHSELNLSSLELGDSALYFCASSPPGGDSGANVLTFGAGSRLTVL.

This clone appeared a few times. The J gene is TRBJ1-2, the V gene TRBV6-5; a weak D match, TRBD1 (6 bases). The V and J ends lost 8 bases and 8 bases respectively, with 24 bases between them. Germline loops: CDR1 MNHEY, CDR2 SVGAGI. This CDR3 is 15 amino acids long. The CDR3 is CASRSGVRQSDGYTF. CDR3 DNA sequence: TGTGCCAGCCGCTCAGGGGTAAGGCAGAGCGACGGCTACACCTTC.

This chain joins TRBV6-5 and TRBJ1-1, with D possibly being TRBD1 (6 bases). The germline V and J ends were trimmed by 5 bases and 0 bases, with 10 bases remaining between them. CDR3 length: 14 amino acids. The germline V gene encodes CDR1 MNHEY and CDR2 SVGAGI. The CDR3 DNA is TGTGCCAGCAGTCCAGGGGCGGTGAACACTGAAGCTTTCTTT. Translating gives CASSPGAVNTEAFF.

This clone was picked up one time. The genes are TRBV28 and TRBJ2-7; 9 nucleotides agree with TRBD2. The CDR3 contains 14 residues. Germline V gene sequence: CDR1 MDHEN, CDR2 SYDVKM. V lost 5 bases to trimming and J lost 7 bases; unmatched junction nucleotides: 9. The CDR3 spells CASSISSGMKEQYF. The CDR3 DNA is TGTGCCAGCAGTATATCTAGCGGGATGAAGGAGCAGTACTTC.

The chain has TRBV28 and TRBJ1-2, with D perhaps matching TRBD1 (5 bases). Trimming cost V 1 base and J 3 bases, with 18 bases left between them. The CDR3 has 17 amino acids. Germline V lookup: CDR1 MDHEN, CDR2 SYDVKM. This CDR3 is CASSLSSRGRKDYGYTF. CDR3 bases: TGTGCCAGCAGTTTATCTTCTAGGGGAAGAAAGGACTATGGCTACACCTTC.

The chain uses TRBV6-5 and TRBJ1-5; D is undetermined. CDR1 and CDR2 (germline): MNHEY, SVGAGI. V was cut by 5 bases and J by 0 bases, with 8 bases left in between. The CDR3 length is 14 residues. In nucleotides, the CDR3 is TGTGCCAGCAGTCAGGTCCTTAGCAATCAGCCCCAGCATTTT. This gives the protein CASSQVLSNQPQHF.

The rearrangement joins TRBV7-2 to TRBJ2-1, with D perhaps TRBD2 (6 bases). CDR3 length equals 16 residues. CDR1 and CDR2 from the germline V gene are SGHTA and FQGNSA. Deletions cut 1 base from V and 2 bases from J, with 12 bases between. This CDR3 reads CASSLDSSEAYNEQFF. The CDR3 DNA reads as TGTGCCAGCAGCTTAGACTCTAGCGAAGCCTACAATGAGCAGTTCTTC.

The gene calls are TRBV9 and TRBJ2-7; 9 bases map to TRBD1. V shed 4 bases and J 2 bases; nucleotides not matched to a gene: 10. The CDR3 loop spans 16 amino acids. CDR1 and CDR2 from the germline V gene are SGDLS and YYNGEE. This CDR3 reads CASSTGTGNTPYEQYF. In DNA form, the CDR3 reads TGTGCCAGCAGCACCGGGACAGGGAATACGCCCTACGAGCAGTACTTC. The full variable domain, its missing parts supplied by reference TRBV9 and TRBJ2-7, is DSGVTQTPKHLITATGQRVTLRCSPRSGDLSVYWYQQSLDQGLQFLIQYYNGEERAKGNILERFSAQQFPDLHSELNLSSLELGDSALYFCASSTGTGNTPYEQYFGPGTRLTVT.

The chain employs TRBV5-4 and TRBJ2-3, with TRBD2 identical over 12 bases. Germline CDR1 is SGHNT and CDR2 is YYREEE (reference sequence). J gave up 4 bases and V 3 bases, and 9 bases lay outside the gene matches. The CDR3 contains 17 residues. The CDR3 nucleotides are TGTGCCAGCAGCTGGACTAGCGGGGCACCGGACGCAGATACGCAGTATTTT. Protein sequence: CASSWTSGAPDADTQYF.

The chain combines TRBV18 with TRBJ2-1, with 9 bases fitting TRBD2. This CDR3 is 16 amino acids long. V lost 4 bases and J lost 8; bases outside the gene matches: 12. CDR1 is KGHSH, CDR2 LQKENI, per germline. CDR3 amino acids: CASSLPASGTVYEQFF. CDR3 coding DNA: TGTGCCAGCTCACTCCCGGCTAGCGGGACCGTATATGAGCAGTTCTTC.

The rearrangement uses TRBV7-9 and TRBJ2-2; perhaps TRBD2 as D (5 bases). V lost 5 bases and J 7 bases, leaving 23 bases between the germline ends. Germline assignment: CDR1 SEHNR and CDR2 FQNEAQ (reference sequence). The CDR3 runs 17 residues. The CDR3 bases are TGTGCCAGCAGCCCCCAAGGAAGAGGGAAAGGAAACGGGGAGCTGTTTTTT. It specifies CASSPQGRGKGNGELFF. The whole variable domain, filled in from reference TRBV7-9 and TRBJ2-2, reads DTGVSQNPRHKITKRGQNVTFRCDPISEHNRLYWYRQTLGQGPEFLTYFQNEAQLEKSRLLSDRFSAERPKGSFSTLEIQRTEQGDSAMYLCASSPQGRGKGNGELFFGEGSRLTVL.

The chain uses TRBV28 and TRBJ1-2; 7 positions match TRBD1. Per the germline V gene, CDR1 is MDHEN and CDR2 is SYDVKM. V was clipped by 0 bases and J by 0 bases; unmatched bases: 4. The length of the CDR3 is 16 residues. CDR3 DNA sequence: TGTGCCAGCAGTTTATGGGGGGGACAGACTAACTATGGCTACACCTTC. It is translated as CASSLWGGQTNYGYTF.

J is TRBJ1-3 and V is TRBV9; D gene ambiguous. The ends were cut back, 0 bases at V and 2 bases at J, with 12 bases in the middle. CDR3 length: 16 residues. The germline V gene has CDR1 SGDLS and CDR2 YYNGEE. Written as DNA, the CDR3 is TGTGCCAGCAGCGTAGCTCCCACCCAGGCTGGAAACACCATATATTTT. This translates into CASSVAPTQAGNTIYF.

The DNA for the CDR3 is TGTGCCAGCAGTTGGACAGGGGGCGGGCAGTTCTTC. It yields the protein CASSWTGGGQFF. This chain joins TRBV27 and TRBJ2-1; TRBD1 matches at 11 bases. The V gene end was trimmed by 4 bases and the J gene end by 12 bases; junction bases not matched to a gene: 2. The CDR3 contains 12 residues. Germline V lookup: CDR1 MNHEY, CDR2 SMNVEV (reference sequence).